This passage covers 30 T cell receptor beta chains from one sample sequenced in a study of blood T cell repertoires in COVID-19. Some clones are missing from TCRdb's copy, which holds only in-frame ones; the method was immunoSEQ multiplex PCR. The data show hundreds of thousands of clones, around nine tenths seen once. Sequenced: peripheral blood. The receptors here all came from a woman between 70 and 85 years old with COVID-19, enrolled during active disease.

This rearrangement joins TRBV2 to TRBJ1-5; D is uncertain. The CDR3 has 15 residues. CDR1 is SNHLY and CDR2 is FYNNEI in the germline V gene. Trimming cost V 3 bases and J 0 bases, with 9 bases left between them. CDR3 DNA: TGTGCCAGCAGTGACGCAGGCAATAGCAATCAGCCCCAGCATTTT. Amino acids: CASSDAGNSNQPQHF.

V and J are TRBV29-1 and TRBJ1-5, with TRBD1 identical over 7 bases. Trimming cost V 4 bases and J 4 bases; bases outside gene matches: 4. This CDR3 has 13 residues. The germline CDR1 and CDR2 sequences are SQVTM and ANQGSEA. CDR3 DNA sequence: TGCAGCGTTGGTCAGGGGGGAAATCAGCCCCAGCATTTT. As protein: CSVGQGGNQPQHF. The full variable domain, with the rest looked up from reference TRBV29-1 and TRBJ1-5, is SAVISQKPSRDICQRGTSLTIQCQVDSQVTMMFWYRQQPGQSLTLIATANQGSEATYESGFVIDKFPISRPNLTFSTLTVSNMSPEDSSIYLCSVGQGGNQPQHFGDGTRLSIL.

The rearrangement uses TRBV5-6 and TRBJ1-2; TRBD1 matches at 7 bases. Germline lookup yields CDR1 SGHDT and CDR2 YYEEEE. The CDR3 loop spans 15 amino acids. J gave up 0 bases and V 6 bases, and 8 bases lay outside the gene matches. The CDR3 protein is CASTLGQKTNYGYTF. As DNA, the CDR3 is TGTGCCAGCACCCTGGGACAGAAAACTAACTATGGCTACACCTTC.

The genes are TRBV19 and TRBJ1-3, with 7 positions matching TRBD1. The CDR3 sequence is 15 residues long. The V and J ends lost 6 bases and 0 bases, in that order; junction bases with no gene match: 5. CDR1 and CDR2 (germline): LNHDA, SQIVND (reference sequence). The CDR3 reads CASRQGGYSGNTIYF. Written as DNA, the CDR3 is TGTGCCAGTAGACAAGGGGGCTACTCTGGAAACACCATATATTTT.

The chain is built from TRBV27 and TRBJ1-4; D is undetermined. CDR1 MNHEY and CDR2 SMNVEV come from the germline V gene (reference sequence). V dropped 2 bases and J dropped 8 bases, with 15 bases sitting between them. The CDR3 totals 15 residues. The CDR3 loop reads CASSLRAEGGEKLFF. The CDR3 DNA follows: TGTGCCAGCAGTTTAAGAGCAGAAGGAGGGGAAAAACTGTTTTTT.

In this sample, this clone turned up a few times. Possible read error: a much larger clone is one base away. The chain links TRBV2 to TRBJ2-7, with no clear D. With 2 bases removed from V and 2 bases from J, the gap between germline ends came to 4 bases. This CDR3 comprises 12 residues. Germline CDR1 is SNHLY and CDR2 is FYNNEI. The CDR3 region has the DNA TGTGCCAGCAGTGAACTAGCCTACGAGCAGTACTTC. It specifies CASSELAYEQYF.

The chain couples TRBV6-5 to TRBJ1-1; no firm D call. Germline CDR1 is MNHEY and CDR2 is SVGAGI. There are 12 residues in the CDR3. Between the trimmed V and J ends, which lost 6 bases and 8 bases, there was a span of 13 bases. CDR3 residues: CASSHWMGEAFF. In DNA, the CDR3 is TGTGCCAGCAGCCATTGGATGGGCGAAGCTTTCTTT.

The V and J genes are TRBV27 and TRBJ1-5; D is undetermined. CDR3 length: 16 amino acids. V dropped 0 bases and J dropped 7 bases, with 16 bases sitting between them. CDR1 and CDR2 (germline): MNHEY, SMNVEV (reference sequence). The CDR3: CASSLSPVGVRQPQHF. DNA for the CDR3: TGTGCCAGCAGTTTATCCCCAGTGGGAGTTCGGCAGCCCCAGCATTTT.

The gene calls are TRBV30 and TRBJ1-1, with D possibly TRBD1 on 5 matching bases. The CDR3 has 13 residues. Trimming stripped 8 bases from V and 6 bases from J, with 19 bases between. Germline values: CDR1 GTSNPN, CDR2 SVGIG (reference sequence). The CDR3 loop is CAQNRGLVAEAFF. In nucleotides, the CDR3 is TGTGCCCAAAATAGGGGTTTAGTAGCTGAAGCTTTCTTT.

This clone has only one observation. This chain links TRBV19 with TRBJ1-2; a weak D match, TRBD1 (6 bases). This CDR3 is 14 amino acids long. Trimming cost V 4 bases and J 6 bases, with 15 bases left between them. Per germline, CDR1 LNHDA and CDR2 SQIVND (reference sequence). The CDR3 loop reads CASSRDGTRNGYTF. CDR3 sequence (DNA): TGTGCCAGTAGTAGGGACGGGACAAGAAATGGCTACACCTTC.

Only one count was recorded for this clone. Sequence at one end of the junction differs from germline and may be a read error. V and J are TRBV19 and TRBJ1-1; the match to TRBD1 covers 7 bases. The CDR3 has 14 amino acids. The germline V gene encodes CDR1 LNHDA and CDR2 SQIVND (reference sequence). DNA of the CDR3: TGTACCAGTACTGCGAGGGGGCGGGGTACTGAAGCTTTCTTT. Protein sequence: CTSTARGRGTEAFF.

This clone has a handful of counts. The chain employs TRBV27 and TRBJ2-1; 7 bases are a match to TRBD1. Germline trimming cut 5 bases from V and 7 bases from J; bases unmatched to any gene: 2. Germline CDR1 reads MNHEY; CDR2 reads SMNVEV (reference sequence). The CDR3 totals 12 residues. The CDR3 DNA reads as TGTGCCAGCAGTCACAGGGGTAATGAGCAGTTCTTC. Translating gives CASSHRGNEQFF.

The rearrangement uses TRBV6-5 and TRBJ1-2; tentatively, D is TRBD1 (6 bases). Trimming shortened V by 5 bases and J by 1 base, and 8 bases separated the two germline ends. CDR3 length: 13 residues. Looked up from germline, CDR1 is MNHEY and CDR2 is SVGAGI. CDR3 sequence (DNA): TGTGCCAGCAGTCGGACAGATAACTATGGCTACACCTTC. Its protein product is CASSRTDNYGYTF.

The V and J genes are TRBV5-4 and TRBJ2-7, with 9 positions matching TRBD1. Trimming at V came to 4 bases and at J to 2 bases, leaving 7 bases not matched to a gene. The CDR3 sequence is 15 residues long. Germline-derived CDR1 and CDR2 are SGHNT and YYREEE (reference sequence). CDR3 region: CASSPRDRETYEQYF. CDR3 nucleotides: TGTGCCAGCAGCCCCCGGGACAGGGAGACCTACGAGCAGTACTTC.

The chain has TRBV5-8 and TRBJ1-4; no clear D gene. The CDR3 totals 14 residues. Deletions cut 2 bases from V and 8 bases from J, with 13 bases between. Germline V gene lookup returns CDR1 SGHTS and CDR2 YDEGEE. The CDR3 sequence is CASSFGVLREKLFF. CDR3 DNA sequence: TGTGCCAGCAGCTTCGGGGTCCTTAGGGAAAAACTGTTTTTT.

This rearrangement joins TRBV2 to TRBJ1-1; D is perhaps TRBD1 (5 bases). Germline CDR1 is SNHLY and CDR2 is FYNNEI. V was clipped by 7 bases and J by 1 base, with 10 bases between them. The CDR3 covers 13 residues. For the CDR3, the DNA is TGTGCCAGCATGAGGGGAGGGAACACTGAAGCTTTCTTT. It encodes CASMRGGNTEAFF.

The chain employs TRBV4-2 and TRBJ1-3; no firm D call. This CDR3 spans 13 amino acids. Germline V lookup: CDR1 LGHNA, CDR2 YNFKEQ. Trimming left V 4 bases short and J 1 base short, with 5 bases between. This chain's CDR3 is CASSPSSGNTIYF. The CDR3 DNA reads TGTGCCAGCAGCCCGTCTTCTGGAAACACCATATATTTT.

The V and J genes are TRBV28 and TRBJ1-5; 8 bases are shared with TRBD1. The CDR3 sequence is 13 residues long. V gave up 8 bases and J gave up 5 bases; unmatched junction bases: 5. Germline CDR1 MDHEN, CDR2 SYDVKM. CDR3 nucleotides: TGTGCCAGCGTCAGGGGGCTCGATCAGCCCCAGCATTTT. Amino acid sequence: CASVRGLDQPQHF.

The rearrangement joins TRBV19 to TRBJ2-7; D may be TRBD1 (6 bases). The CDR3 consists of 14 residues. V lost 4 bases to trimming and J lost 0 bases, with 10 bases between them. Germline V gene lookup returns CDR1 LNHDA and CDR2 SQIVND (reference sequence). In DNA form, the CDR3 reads TGTGCCAGTAGTACCGACAGGCACTCCTACGAGCAGTACTTC. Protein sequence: CASSTDRHSYEQYF.

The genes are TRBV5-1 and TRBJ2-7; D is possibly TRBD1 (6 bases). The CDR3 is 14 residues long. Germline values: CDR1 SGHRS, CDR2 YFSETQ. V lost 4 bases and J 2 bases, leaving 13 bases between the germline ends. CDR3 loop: CASSGRGGTYEQYF. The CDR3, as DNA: TGCGCCAGCAGCGGGCGAGGGGGTACCTACGAGCAGTACTTC.

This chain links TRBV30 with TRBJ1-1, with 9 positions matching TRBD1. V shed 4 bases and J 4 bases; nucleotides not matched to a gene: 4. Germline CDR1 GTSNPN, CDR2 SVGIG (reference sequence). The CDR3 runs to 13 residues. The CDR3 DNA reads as TGTGCCTGGATACAGGGGGCCGTCACTGAAGCTTTCTTT. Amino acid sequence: CAWIQGAVTEAFF.

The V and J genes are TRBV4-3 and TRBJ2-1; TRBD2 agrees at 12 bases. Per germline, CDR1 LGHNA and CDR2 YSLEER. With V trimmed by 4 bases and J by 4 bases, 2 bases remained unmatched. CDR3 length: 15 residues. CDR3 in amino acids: CASSPSGGGYNEQFF. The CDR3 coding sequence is TGCGCCAGCAGCCCTAGCGGGGGGGGTTACAATGAGCAGTTCTTC.

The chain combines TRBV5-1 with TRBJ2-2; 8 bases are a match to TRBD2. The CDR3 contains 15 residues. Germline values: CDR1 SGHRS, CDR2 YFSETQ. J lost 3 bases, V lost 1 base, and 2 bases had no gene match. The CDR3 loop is CASSLRGGDTGELFF. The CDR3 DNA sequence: TGCGCCAGCAGCTTGCGGGGGGGAGACACCGGGGAGCTGTTTTTT.

CDR3 in amino acids: CASSESRQGDTIYF. CDR3 in DNA: TGTGCCAGCAGTGAATCCCGACAGGGAGACACCATATATTTT. The chain combines TRBV6-1 with TRBJ1-3; the match to TRBD1 covers 7 bases. Germline V gene data show CDR1 as MNHNS and CDR2 as SASEGT. This CDR3 region has 14 residues. J lost 8 bases, V lost 2 bases, and 6 bases had no gene match.

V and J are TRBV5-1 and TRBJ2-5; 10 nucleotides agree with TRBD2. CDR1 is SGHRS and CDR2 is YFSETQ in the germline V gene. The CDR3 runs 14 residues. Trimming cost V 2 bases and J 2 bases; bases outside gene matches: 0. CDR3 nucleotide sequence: TGCGCCAGCAGCTTTAGCGGGGGGCAAGAGACCCAGTACTTC. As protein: CASSFSGGQETQYF. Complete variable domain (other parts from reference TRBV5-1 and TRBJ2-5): KAGVTQTPRYLIKTRGQQVTLSCSPISGHRSVSWYQQTPGQGLQFLFEYFSETQRNKGNFPGRFSGRQFSNSRSEMNVSTLELGDSALYLCASSFSGGQETQYFGPGTRLLVL.

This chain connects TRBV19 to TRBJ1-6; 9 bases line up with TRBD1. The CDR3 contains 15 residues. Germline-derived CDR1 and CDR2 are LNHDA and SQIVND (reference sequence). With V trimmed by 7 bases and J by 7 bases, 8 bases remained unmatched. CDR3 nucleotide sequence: TGTGCCAGTACTATGACAGGGGGTCGGAATTCACCCCTCCACTTT. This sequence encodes CASTMTGGRNSPLHF.

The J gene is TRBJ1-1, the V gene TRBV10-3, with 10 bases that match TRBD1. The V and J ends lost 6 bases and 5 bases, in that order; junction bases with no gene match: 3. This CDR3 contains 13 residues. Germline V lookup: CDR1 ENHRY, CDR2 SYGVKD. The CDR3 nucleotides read TGTGCCATCAGAGGACAGGGGGGAACTGAAGCTTTCTTT. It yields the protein CAIRGQGGTEAFF.

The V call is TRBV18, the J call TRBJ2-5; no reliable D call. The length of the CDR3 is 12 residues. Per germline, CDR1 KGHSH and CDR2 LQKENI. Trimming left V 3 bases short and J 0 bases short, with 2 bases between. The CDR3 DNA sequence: TGTGCCAGCTCACCCTACCAAGAGACCCAGTACTTC. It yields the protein CASSPYQETQYF.

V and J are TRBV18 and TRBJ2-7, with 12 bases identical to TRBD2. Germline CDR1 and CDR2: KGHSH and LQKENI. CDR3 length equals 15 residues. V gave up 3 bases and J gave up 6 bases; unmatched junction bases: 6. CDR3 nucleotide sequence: TGTGCCAGCTCACCCATACTAGCGGGGGGCCCCGAGCAGTACTTC. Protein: CASSPILAGGPEQYF.

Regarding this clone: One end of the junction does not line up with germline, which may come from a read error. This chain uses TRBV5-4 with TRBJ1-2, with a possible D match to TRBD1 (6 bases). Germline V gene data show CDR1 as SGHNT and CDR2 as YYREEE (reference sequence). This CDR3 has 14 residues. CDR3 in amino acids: CASSLDSPNYGYTF. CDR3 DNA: TGTGCCAGCAGTTTGGACAGCCCAAACTATGGCTACACCTTC.